Listed below are T cell receptor beta chains from one sample, sequenced in a study of shared clonotypes between healthy human individuals. Data came from immunoSEQ multiplex PCR; TCRdb stores just in-frame clones and leaves some out. The data contain around 1,900,000 clones, 80% to 95% of them seen just once; the ten biggest clones take up about 1.7%. Specimen: naive CD8+ T cells from PBMCs. The receptor set was obtained from a man between 18 and 29 years old in good health. Some clones in this sample may be carry-over from other donors' samples. The CDR3 runs from the conserved cysteine through the conserved F or W. A D gene is named only where the DNA matches it firmly. Clone size, where shown, is once, few, many, or a class for clones that have expanded.

J gene,D gene,V gene,clone size,CDR3 protein,CDR3 DNA
TRBJ2-1,TRBD2,TRBV10-3,.,CAIKLAGVYNEQFF,TGTGCCATCAAGCTAGCGGGGGTCTACAATGAGCAGTTCTTC
TRBJ2-7,.,TRBV6-5,.,CASSYLGSHAYEQYF,TGTGCCAGCAGTTACCTGGGTTCTCACGCCTACGAGCAGTACTTC
TRBJ2-2,.,TRBV6-1,.,CASSEFGTGELFF,TGTGCCAGCAGTGAATTTGGTACCGGGGAGCTGTTTTTT
TRBJ2-2,.,TRBV6-5,.,CASSYWQGYTGELFF,TGTGCCAGCAGTTACTGGCAGGGGTACACCGGGGAGCTGTTTTTT
TRBJ1-5,.,TRBV28,.,CASSLSGAPSNQPQHF,TGTGCCAGCAGTTTATCAGGGGCGCCAAGCAATCAGCCCCAGCATTTT
TRBJ2-1,.,TRBV5-6,.,CASSFGTAYNEQFF,TGTGCCAGCAGCTTTGGGACGGCTTACAATGAGCAGTTCTTC
TRBJ2-7,TRBD1,TRBV27,few,CASSSGQGAYEQYF,TGTGCCAGCAGTTCCGGACAGGGGGCCTACGAGCAGTACTTC
TRBJ2-1,TRBD2,TRBV4-1,.,CASSQGGEGRDNEQFF,TGCGCCAGCAGCCAAGGGGGGGAGGGTAGGGACAATGAGCAGTTCTTC
TRBJ1-3,.,TRBV5-1,.,CASSLVMGTGNTIYF,TGCGCCAGCAGCTTGGTTATGGGTACTGGAAACACCATATATTTT
TRBJ1-1,TRBD1,TRBV5-4,.,CASSLTGGWTEAFF,TGTGCCAGCAGCTTAACAGGGGGCTGGACTGAAGCTTTCTTT
TRBJ2-7,TRBD1,TRBV28,.,CASSPGRQGKAYEQYF,TGTGCCAGCAGTCCTGGAAGACAGGGGAAAGCCTACGAGCAGTACTTC
TRBJ2-1,TRBD1,TRBV11-2,.,CASSFFPGTGKGNEQFF,TGTGCCAGCAGCTTTTTTCCCGGGACAGGGAAGGGGAATGAGCAGTTCTTC
TRBJ1-1,TRBD1,TRBV7-8,.,CASSEGALWGAYKGTEAFF,TGTGCCAGCAGCGAGGGGGCCCTGTGGGGGGCATATAAGGGCACTGAAGCTTTCTTT
TRBJ2-7,.,TRBV5-6,.,CASSLDGSFYEQYF,TGTGCCAGCAGCTTGGATGGCAGCTTCTACGAGCAGTACTTC
TRBJ2-1,TRBD2,TRBV19,.,CASSMVIAGGNEQFF,TGTGCCAGTAGTATGGTAATAGCGGGAGGGAATGAGCAGTTCTTC
TRBJ1-5,.,TRBV27,.,CASSPRQGNQPQHF,TGTGCCAGCAGTCCCCGACAAGGCAATCAGCCCCAGCATTTT
TRBJ2-3,.,TRBV27,.,CASSSPPGMPPDTQYF,TGTGCCAGCAGTTCCCCCCCAGGGATGCCCCCAGATACGCAGTATTTT